Sequencing of this T cell receptor beta chain was carried out in a study of control samples from healthy donors and cancer patients. Profiled with immunoSEQ multiplex PCR; TCRdb holds only in-frame clones, not every one. The sample has about 150,000 clones, about 95% seen once. The sample was PBMCs. This TCR came from a man between 60 and 70 years old with colorectal cancer.

CDR3 nucleotides: TGTGCCAGCAGTGAAGCGCGGGCTAACTATGGCTACACCTTC. Amino acid sequence: CASSEARANYGYTF. The rearrangement joins TRBV6-1 to TRBJ1-2; D unresolved. CDR3 length: 14 residues. Per the germline V gene, CDR1 is MNHNS and CDR2 is SASEGT. With 0 bases removed from V and 0 bases from J, the gap between germline ends came to 5 bases.